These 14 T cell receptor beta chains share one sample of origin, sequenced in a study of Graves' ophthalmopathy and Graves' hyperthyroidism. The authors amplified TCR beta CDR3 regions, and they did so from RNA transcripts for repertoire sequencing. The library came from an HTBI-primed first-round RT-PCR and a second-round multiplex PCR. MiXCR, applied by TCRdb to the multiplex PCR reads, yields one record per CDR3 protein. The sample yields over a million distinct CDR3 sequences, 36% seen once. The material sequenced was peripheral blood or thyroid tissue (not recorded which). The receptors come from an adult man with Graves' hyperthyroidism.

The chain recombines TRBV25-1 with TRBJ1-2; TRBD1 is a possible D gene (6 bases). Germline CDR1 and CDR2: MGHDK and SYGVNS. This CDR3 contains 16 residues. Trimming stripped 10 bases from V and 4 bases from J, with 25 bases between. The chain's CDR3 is CATNQAPIQGFYGYTF. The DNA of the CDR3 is TGTGCCACCAACCAGGCTCCTATACAGGGTTTCTATGGCTACACCTTC.

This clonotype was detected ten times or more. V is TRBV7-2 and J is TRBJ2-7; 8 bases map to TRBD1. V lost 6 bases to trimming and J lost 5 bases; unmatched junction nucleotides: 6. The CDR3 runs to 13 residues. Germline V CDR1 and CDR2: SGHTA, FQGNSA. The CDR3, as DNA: TGTGCCAGCAGACTCGACAGGGGCAACGAGCAGTACTTC. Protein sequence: CASRLDRGNEQYF.

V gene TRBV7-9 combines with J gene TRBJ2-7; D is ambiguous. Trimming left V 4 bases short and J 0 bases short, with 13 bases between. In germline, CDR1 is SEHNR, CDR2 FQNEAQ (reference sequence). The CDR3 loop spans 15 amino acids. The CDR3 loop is CASSSGARSSYEQYF. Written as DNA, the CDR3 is TGTGCCAGCAGCTCGGGCGCCAGGAGCTCCTACGAGCAGTACTTC.

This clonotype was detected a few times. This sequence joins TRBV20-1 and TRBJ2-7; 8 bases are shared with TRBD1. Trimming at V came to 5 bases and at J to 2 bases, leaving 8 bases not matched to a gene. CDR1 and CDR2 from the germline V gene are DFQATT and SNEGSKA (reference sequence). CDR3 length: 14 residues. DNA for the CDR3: TGCAGTGCTGTAACTCAGGGGGCCCCCTACGAGCAGTACTTC. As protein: CSAVTQGAPYEQYF.

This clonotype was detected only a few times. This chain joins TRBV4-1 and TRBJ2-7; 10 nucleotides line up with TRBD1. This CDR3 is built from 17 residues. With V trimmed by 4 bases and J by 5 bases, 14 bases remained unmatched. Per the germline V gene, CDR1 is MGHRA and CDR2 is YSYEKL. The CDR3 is CASSRQRSGTGDHEQYF. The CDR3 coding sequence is TGCGCCAGCAGCCGACAAAGATCAGGGACAGGGGACCACGAGCAGTACTTC.

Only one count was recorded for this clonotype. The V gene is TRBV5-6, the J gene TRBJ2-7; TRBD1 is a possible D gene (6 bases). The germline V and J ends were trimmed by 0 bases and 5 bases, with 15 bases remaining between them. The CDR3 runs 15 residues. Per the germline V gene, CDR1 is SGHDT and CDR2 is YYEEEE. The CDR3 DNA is TGTGCCAGCAGCTTGGCCTTGACACAGGGTAACGAGCAGTACTTC. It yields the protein CASSLALTQGNEQYF.

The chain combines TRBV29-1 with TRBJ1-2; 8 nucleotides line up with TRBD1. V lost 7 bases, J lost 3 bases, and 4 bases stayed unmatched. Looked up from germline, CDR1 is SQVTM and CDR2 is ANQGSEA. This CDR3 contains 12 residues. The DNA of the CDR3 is TGCAGCGCGGAACAGGGGGACTATGGCTACACCTTC. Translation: CSAEQGDYGYTF. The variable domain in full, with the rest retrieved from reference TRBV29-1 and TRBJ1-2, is SAVISQKPSRDICQRGTSLTIQCQVDSQVTMMFWYRQQPGQSLTLIATANQGSEATYESGFVIDKFPISRPNLTFSTLTVSNMSPEDSSIYLCSAEQGDYGYTFGSGTRLTVV.

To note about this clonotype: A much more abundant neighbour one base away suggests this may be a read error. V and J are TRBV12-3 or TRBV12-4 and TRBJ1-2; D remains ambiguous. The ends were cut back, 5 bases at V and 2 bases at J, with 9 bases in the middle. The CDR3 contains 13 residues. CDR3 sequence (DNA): TGTGCCAGCAGTGATGCGCTAAACTATGGCTACACCTTC. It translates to CASSDALNYGYTF.

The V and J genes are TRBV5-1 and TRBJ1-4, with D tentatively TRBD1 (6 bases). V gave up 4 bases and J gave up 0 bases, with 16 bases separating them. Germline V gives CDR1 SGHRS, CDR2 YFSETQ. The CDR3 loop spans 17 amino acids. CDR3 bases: TGCGCCAGCAGCCTCCAAGGGGGAACAGCAACTAATGAAAAACTGTTTTTT. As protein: CASSLQGGTATNEKLFF.

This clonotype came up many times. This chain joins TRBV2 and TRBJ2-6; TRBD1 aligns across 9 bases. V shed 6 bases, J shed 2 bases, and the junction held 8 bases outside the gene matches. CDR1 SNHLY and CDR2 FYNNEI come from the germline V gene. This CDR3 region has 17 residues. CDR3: CASSGGTGYPGANVLTF. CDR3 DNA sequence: TGTGCCAGCAGCGGTGGGACAGGGTATCCTGGGGCCAACGTCCTGACTTTC.

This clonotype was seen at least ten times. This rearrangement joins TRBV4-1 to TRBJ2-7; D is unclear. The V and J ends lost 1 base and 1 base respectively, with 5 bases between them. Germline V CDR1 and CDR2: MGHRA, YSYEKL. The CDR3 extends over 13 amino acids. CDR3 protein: CASSQGVSYEQYF. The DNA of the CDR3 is TGCGCCAGCAGCCAAGGGGTGTCCTACGAGCAGTACTTC.

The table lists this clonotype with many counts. The CDR3 loop is CSARFLAGTGELFF. The CDR3 DNA reads as TGCAGTGCTAGATTTCTAGCGGGGACCGGGGAGCTGTTTTTT. The gene calls are TRBV20-1 and TRBJ2-2; 9 bases align to TRBD2. Germline CDR1 DFQATT, CDR2 SNEGSKA (reference sequence). The junction had 3 bases not matched to a gene; V was cut back by 2 bases and J by 5 bases. The CDR3 loop spans 14 amino acids.

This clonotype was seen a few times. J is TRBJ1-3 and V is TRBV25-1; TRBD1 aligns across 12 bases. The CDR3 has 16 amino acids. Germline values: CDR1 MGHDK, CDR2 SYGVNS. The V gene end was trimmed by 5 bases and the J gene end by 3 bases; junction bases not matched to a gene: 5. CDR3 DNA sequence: TGTGCCAGCAGTCCGGGACAGGGGGCGGGTGGAAACACCATATATTTT. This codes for CASSPGQGAGGNTIYF.

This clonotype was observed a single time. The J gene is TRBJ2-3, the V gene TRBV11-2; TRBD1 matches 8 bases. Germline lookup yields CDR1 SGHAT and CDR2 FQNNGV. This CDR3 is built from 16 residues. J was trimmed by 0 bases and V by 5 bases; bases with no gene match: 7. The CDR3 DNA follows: TGTGCCAGCAGCCCTCGACAGGGGTTAAGCACAGATACGCAGTATTTT. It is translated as CASSPRQGLSTDTQYF.